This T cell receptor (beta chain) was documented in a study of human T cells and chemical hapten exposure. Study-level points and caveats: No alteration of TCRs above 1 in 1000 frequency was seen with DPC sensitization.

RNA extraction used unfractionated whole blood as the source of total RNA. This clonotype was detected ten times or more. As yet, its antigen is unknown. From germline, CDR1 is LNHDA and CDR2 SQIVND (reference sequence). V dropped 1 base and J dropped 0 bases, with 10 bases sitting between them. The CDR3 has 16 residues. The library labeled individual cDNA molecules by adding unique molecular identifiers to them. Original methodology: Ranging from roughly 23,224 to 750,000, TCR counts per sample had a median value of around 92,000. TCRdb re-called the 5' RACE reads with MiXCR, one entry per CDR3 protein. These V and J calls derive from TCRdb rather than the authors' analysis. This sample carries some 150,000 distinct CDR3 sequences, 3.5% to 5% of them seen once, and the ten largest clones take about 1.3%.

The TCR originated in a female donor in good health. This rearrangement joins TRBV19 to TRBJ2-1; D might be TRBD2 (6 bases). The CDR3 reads CASSIGGRSSYNEQFF. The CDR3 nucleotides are TGTGCCAGTAGTATAGGAGGGAGGAGCTCCTACAATGAGCAGTTCTTC.